This TCR beta chain was profiled in a study of cytomegalovirus exposure and HLA in healthy donors. V lost 10 bases to trimming and J lost 6 bases; unmatched junction nucleotides: 12. This CDR3 is built from 15 residues. Germline V lookup: CDR1 MDHEN, CDR2 SYDVKM. Researchers ran the PCR with 60 Vbeta and 13 Jbeta primers. Data came from immunoSEQ multiplex PCR; TCRdb stores just in-frame clones and leaves some out. Its table records over 100,000 clones. This TCR derives from a man between 18 and 35 years old in good health and CMV-seronegative. Sequencing was done on a sample of PBMCs. J is TRBJ2-1 and V is TRBV28; the match to TRBD2 covers 10 bases. CDR3 bases: TGTGCCACCCTCTCTAGCGGGAGTCGAGCCAATGAGCAGTTCTTC. This encodes CATLSSGSRANEQFF.